This T cell receptor (beta chain) was profiled in a study of cytotoxic CD8 clonotypes in ibrutinib-treated CLL. Note on this clone: Antigen: not known.

Here immunoSEQ multiplex PCR was the method, and the copy in TCRdb shows in-frame clones only, minus some. The table has about 300,000 clones, approximately 76% seen once. Genomic DNA in a quantity of about 2 micrograms was derived from cryopreserved PBMCs for TCR beta libraries. Study findings and constraints: At progression, clonality fell back toward baseline after rising at ibrutinib response. Sustained-remission and progressing patients' sampling times differed. Exceeding age-matched healthy donors, baseline clonality also tracked the counts of circulating CD8+ T cells.

Sequencing used PBMCs, obtained at disease progression, from a patient treated with ibrutinib. This receptor was identified in a human donor with chronic lymphocytic leukemia.

CDR3 coding DNA: TGTGCCAGCAGCTTAAGGGGCAGCTTCTCCTACGAGCAGTACTTC. Its protein is CASSLRGSFSYEQYF. The rearrangement joins TRBV13 to TRBJ2-7, with D possibly TRBD1 on 5 matching bases. The CDR3 length is 15 residues. The ends were cut back, 2 bases at V and 0 bases at J, with 11 bases in the middle. Germline V lookup: CDR1 PRHDT, CDR2 FYEKMQ (reference sequence).